This T cell receptor (beta chain) was captured by sequencing in a study of T cell responses to AZD1222 COVID-19 vaccine. On the study more broadly: Samples with a second dose at about 4 or about 12 weeks were pooled together.

Losses at the gene ends were 4 bases for V and 2 bases for J; bases not matched to a gene: 12. The V gene's germline CDR1 is LGHDT and CDR2 YNNKEL (reference sequence). The CDR3 is 18 residues long. Data came from immunoSEQ multiplex PCR; TCRdb stores just in-frame clones and leaves some out. The repertoire holds about 94,000 clones, 70% to 90% seen once, with roughly 13% in the top ten. Study-level results: Females outnumbered males among donors, who were mostly white British; clonal diversity was possibly underestimated.

A word on this clone: Its specificity is not known.

The sample was peripheral blood, taken on day 0 of AZD1222 vaccination. The clonotype comes from an adult in good health. V gene TRBV3-1 (or the pseudogene TRBV3-2) combines with J gene TRBJ1-5, with 9 bases identical to TRBD1. In nucleotides, the CDR3 is TGTGCCAGCAGCCCTGGCCTCACAGGGGGCAGGGGCAATCAGCCCCAGCATTTT. The encoded protein is CASSPGLTGGRGNQPQHF.